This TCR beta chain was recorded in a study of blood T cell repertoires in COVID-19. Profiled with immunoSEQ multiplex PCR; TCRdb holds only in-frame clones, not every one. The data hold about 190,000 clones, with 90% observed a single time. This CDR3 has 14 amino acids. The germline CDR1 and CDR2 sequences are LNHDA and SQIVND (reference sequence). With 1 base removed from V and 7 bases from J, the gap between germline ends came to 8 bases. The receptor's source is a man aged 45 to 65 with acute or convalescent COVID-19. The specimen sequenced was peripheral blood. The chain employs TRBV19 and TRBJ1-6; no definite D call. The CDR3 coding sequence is TGTGCCAGTAGTATAGCCAGAGGAAATTCACCCCTCCACTTT. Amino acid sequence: CASSIARGNSPLHF.